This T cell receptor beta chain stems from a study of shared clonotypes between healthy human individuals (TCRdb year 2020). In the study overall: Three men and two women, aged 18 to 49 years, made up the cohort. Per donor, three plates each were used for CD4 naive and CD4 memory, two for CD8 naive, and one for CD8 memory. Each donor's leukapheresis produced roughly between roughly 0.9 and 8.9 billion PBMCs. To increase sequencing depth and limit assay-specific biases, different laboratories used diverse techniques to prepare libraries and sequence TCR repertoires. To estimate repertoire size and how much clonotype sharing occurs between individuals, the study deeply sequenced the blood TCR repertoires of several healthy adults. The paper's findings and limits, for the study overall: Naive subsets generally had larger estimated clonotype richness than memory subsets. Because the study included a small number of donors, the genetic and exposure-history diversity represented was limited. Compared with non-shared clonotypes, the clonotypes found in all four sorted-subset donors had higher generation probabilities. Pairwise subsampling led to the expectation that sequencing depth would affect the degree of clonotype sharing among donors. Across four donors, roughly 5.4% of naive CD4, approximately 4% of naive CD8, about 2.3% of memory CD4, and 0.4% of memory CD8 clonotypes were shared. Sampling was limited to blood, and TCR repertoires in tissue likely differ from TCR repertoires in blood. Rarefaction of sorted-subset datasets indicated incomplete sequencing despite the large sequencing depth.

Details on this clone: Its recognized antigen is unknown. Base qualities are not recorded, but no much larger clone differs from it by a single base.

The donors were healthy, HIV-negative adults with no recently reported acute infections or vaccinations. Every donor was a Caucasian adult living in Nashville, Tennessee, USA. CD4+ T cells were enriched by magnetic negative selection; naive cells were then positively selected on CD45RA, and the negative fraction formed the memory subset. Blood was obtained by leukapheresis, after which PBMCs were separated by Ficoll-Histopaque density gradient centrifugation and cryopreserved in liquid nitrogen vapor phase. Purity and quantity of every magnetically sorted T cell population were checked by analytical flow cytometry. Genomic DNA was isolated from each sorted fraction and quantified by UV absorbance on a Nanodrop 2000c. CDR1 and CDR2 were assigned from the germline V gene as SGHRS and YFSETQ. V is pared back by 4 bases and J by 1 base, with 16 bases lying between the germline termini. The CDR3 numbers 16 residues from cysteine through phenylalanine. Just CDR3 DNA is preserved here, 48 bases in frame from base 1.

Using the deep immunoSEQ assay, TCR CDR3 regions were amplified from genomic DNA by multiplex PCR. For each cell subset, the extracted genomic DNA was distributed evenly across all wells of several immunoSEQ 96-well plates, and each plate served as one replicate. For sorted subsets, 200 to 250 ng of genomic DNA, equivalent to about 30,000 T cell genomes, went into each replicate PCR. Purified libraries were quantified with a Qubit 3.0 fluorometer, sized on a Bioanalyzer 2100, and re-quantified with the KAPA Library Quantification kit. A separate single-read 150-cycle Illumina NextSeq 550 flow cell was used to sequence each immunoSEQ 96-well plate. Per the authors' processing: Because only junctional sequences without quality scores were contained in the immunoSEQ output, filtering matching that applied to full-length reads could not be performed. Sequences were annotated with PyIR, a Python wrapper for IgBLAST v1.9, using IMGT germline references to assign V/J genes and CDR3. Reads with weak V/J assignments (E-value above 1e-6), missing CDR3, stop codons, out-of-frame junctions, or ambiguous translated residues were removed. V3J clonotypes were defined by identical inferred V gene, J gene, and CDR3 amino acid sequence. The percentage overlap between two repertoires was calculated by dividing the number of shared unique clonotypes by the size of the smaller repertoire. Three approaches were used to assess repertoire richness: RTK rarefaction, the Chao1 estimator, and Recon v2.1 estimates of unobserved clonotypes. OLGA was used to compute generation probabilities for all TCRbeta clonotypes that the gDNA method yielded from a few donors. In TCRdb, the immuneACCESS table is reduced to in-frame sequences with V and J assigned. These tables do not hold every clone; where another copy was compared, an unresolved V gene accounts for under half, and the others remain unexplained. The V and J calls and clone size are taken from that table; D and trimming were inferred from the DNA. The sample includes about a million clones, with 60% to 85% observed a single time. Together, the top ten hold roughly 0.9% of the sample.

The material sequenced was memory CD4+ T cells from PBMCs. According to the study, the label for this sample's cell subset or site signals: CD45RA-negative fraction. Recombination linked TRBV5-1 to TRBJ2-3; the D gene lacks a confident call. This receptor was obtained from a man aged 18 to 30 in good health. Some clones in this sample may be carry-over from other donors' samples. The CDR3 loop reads CASSPGPVSGTDTQYF. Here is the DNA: TGCGCCAGCAGCCCGGGTCCGGTTTCGGGCACAGATACGCAGTATTTT. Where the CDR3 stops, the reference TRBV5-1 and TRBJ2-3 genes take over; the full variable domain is KAGVTQTPRYLIKTRGQQVTLSCSPISGHRSVSWYQQTPGQGLQFLFEYFSETQRNKGNFPGRFSGRQFSNSRSEMNVSTLELGDSALYLCASSPGPVSGTDTQYFGPGTRLTVL.